This is a list of T cell receptor beta chains from one sample in a study of a mutant IDH1 vaccine in newly diagnosed glioma. Measured with immunoSEQ multiplex PCR; TCRdb has only the in-frame clones, and not every one. The sample comprises about 61,000 clones, 80% of which are singletons, and 5% to 6.5% rests with the top ten. Their target antigens are unknown. The specimen comprised PBMCs, sampled from a glioma patient whose treatment included an IDH1 peptide vaccine. Every receptor here comes from a man in his fifties with glioma. The conserved cysteine and the conserved F or W are not part of the CDR3 here.

v_gene	CDR3aa
TRBV21-1	ASGIPGQVLLRQPQH
TRBV9	ASNSGEQF
TRBV6-5	ASSYRGRPNTEAF
TRBV28	ASLHGRVNTEAF
TRBV27	ASSLSLGQVNTEAF
TRBV19	ASSIVLRYEQY
TRBV6-5	ASRRKYEQY
TRBV5-1	ASSLATSGATDTQY
TRBV4-3	ASSKARGYTDTQY
TRBV7-9	ASSPRGILRSTDTQY
TRBV5-1	ASSLRGPVSYGYT
TRBV7-8	ASSRGQVYEQY
TRBV2	ASTLASEQY
TRBV19	ASSIDHGNYEKLF
TRBV28	ASSFSFRERGYEQY
TRBV7-2	ASSDLPSGQGSAF
TRBV5-1	ASSQGPLTGTYEQY
TRBV7-9	ASSLAGTGGNTIY
TRBV2	ASLFKGLTDTQY
TRBV11-3	ASSLHSPGQENSPIH
TRBV5-1	ASKSGTDYNEQF
TRBV7-2	ASSLLRSTGNTIY
TRBV30	AWRRDRLSGNTIY
TRBV27	ASSPRVSYEQY
TRBV28	ASSLGGGQGVYNEQF
TRBV2	ASSGGVGYT
TRBV9	ASSLTRGGYT
TRBV5-1	ASSLVPGGKNEQY
TRBV7-9	ASSSSGGLTDTQY
TRBV9	ASSYGLGFGDTQY
TRBV4-2	ASSQELAGGGAGELF
TRBV5-1	ASSLGDTGLGYT
TRBV5-1	ASSTTSVSYEQY
TRBV5-4	ASRSEGQTGGGYQPQH
TRBV2	ATRVQAQIEKLF
TRBV18	ASSETRDPIEQY
TRBV4-1	ASSQVYEKLF
TRBV5-1	ASSLAGGELF
TRBV11-2	ASSLSRDINTEAF
TRBV5-1	ASSSDGSSYNEQF
TRBV4-1	ASSQAGGMDRETQY
TRBV6-5	ASRGLESYEQY
TRBV6-5	ASSTQQNQPQH
TRBV19	ASSIGGQPQH
TRBV19	ASTMAGMGTHGAF
TRBV2	ASRTDYEQY
TRBV30	AWSPFRNQHTEAF
TRBV5-8	ASSLWGRRGIVDEQY
TRBV7-2	ASSLRTTSTGELF
TRBV4-3	ASSQDRMGPTEAF
TRBV7-2	ASSITGSGQPQH
TRBV4-1	ASSHGQGAHGYT
TRBV30	AWSFGGRFQETQY
TRBV19	ASSTVPGQASGANVLT
TRBV30	AWSPGRFNTEAF
TRBV5-6	ASSLTGTGSYEQY
TRBV7-2	ASSKGPKLGTEAF
TRBV2	ASSGVANTEAF